The sequence of this T cell receptor (beta chain) was determined in a study of shared clonotypes between healthy human individuals. This clone was seen only a few times. Profiling relied on immunoSEQ multiplex PCR, and the TCRdb table lists in-frame clones only, not all of them. The sample holds 850,000 to 1,200,000 clones, around 76% seen once. V dropped 1 base and J dropped 8; count of bases not matched to a gene: 0. The CDR3 contains 12 residues. Germline CDR1 reads SGHRS; CDR2 reads YFSETQ. The sequenced sample consisted of memory CD4+ T cells sorted from blood. Specified subset: CD45RA-negative fraction. This sequence originates from a man younger than 30 in good health. The chain links TRBV5-1 to TRBJ2-1; 7 bases line up with TRBD1. The CDR3 coding sequence is TGCGCCAGCAGCTTGAGGGGGCATGAGCAGTTCTTC. Translated: CASSLRGHEQFF.